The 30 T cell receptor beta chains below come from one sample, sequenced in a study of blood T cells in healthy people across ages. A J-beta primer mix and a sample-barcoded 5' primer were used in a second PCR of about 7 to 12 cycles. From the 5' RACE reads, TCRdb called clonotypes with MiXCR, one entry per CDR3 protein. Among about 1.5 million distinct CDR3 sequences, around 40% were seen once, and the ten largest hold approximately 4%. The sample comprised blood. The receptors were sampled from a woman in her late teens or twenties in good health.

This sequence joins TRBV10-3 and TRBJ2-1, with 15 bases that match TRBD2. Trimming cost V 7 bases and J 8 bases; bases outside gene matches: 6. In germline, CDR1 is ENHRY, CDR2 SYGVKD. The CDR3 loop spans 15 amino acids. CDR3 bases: TGTGCCATCACTGGACTAGCGGGAGGGCCCGATGAGCAGTTCTTC. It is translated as CAITGLAGGPDEQFF.

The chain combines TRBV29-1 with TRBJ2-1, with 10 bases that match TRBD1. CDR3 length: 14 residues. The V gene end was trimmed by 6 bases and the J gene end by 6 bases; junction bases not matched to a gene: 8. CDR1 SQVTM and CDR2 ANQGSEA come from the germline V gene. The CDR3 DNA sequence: TGCAGCGTGGTACCGGGACAGGGGCCCAATGAGCAGTTCTTC. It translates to CSVVPGQGPNEQFF.

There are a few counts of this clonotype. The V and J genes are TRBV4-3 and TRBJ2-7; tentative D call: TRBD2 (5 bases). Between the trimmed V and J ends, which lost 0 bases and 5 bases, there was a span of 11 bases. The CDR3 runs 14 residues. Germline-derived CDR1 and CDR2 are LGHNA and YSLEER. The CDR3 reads CASSQDWRSDEQYF. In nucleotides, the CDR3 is TGCGCCAGCAGCCAAGATTGGAGGAGCGACGAGCAGTACTTC.

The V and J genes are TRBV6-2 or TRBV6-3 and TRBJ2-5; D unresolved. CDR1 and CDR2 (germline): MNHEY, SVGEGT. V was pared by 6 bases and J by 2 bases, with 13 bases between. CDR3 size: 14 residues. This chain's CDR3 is CASRILDFQETQYF. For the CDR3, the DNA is TGTGCCAGCAGAATTCTGGATTTTCAAGAGACCCAGTACTTC.

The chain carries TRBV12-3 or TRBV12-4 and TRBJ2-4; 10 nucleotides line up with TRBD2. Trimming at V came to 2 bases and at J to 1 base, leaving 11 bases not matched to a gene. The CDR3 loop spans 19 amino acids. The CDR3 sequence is CASSLTGTSGKGAKNIQYF. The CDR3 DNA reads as TGTGCCAGCAGTTTAACGGGAACTAGCGGGAAGGGGGCCAAAAACATTCAGTACTTC.

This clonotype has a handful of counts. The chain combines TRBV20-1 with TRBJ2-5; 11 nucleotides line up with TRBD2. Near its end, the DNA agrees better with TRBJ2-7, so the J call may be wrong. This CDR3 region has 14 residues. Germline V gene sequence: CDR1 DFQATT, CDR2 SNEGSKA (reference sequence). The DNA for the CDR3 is TGCAGTGCTGAACCTACGACTAGCGGGAACGAGCAGTACTTC. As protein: CSAEPTTSGNEQYF.

The CDR3 nucleotides read TGCGCCAGCCTTGGTGACTCACCCCTCCACTTT. As protein: CASLGDSPLHF. J is TRBJ1-6 and V is TRBV5-1; D gene ambiguous. Germline CDR1 reads SGHRS; CDR2 reads YFSETQ. Trimming removed 7 bases from V and 10 bases from J, with 9 bases in between. CDR3 length: 11 residues.

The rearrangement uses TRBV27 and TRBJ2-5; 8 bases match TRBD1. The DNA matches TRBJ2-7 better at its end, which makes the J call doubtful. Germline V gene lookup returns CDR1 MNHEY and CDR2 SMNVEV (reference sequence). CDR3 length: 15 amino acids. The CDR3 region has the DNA TGTGCCAGCAGTTTTCCAGGGGGCGCTTTGAACGAGCAGTACTTC. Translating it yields CASSFPGGALNEQYF.

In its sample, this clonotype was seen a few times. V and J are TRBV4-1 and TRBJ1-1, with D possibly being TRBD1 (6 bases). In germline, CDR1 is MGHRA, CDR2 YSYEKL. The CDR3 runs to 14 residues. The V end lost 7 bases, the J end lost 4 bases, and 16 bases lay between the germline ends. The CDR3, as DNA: TGCGCCAGCACCCCGACAGGTTGGGGCACTGAAGCTTTCTTT. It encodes CASTPTGWGTEAFF.

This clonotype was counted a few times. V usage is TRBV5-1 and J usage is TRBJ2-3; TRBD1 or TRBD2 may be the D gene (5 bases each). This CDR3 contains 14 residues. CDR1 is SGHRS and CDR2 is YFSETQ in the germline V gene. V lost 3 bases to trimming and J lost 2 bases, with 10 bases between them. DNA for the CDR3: TGCGCCAGCAGCTCCGGGACCATCACAGATACGCAGTATTTT. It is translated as CASSSGTITDTQYF.

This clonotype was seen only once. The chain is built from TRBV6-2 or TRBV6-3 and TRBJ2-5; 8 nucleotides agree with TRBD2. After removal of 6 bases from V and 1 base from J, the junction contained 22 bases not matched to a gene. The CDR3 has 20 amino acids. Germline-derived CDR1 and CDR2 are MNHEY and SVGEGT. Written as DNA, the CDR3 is TGTGCCAGCAGGCCTCTGGCCGGGACTAGTCTCTTCTTCTTCCAAGAGACCCAGTACTTC. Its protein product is CASRPLAGTSLFFFQETQYF.

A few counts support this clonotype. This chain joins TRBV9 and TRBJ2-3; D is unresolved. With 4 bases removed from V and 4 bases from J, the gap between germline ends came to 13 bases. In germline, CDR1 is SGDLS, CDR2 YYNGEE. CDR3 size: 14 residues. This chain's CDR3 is CASSSSLSADTQYF. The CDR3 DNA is TGTGCCAGCAGCTCCAGCCTGAGCGCAGATACGCAGTATTTT.

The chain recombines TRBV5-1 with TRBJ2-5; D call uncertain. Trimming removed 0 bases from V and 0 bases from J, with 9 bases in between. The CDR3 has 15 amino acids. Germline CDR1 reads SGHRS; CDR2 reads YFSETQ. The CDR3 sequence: CASSLGGADQETQYF. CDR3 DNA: TGCGCCAGCAGCTTGGGTGGCGCGGACCAAGAGACCCAGTACTTC. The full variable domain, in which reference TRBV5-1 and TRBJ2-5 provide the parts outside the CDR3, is KAGVTQTPRYLIKTRGQQVTLSCSPISGHRSVSWYQQTPGQGLQFLFEYFSETQRNKGNFPGRFSGRQFSNSRSEMNVSTLELGDSALYLCASSLGGADQETQYFGPGTRLLVL.

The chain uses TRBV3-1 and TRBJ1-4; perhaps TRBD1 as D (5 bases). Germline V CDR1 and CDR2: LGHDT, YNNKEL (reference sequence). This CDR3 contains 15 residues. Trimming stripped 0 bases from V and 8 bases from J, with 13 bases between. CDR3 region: CASSQDPGRREKLFF. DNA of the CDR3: TGTGCCAGCAGCCAAGATCCGGGGCGCCGAGAAAAACTGTTTTTT.

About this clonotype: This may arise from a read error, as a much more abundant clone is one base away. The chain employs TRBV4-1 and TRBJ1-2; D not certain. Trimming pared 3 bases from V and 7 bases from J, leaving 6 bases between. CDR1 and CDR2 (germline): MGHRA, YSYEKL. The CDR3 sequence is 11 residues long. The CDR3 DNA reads TGCGCCAGCAGCCACGGAGCTGGCTACACCTTC. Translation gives CASSHGAGYTF.

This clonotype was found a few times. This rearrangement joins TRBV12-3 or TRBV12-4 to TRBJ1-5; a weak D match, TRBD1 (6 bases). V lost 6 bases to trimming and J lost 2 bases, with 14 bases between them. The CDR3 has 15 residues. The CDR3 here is CASRNTGLGNQPQHF. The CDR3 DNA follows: TGTGCCAGCAGAAACACAGGGTTGGGCAATCAGCCCCAGCATTTT.

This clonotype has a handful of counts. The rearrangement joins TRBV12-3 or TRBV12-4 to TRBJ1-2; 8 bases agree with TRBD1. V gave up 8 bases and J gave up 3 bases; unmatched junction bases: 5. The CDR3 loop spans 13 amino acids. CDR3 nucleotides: TGTGCCAGCTCCTCAGGGGGCGACTATGGCTACACCTTC. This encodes CASSSGGDYGYTF.

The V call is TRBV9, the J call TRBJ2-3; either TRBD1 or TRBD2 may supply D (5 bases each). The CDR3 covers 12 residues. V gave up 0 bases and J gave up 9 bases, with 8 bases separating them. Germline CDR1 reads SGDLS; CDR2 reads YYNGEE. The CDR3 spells CASSVAEGTQYF. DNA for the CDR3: TGTGCCAGCAGCGTAGCCGAGGGGACGCAGTATTTT.

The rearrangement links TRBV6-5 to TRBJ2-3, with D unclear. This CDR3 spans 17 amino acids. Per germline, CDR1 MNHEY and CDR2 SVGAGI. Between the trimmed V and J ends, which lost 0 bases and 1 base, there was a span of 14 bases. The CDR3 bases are TGTGCCAGCAGTTACTCGACTGGCGGATCTCGCACAGATACGCAGTATTTT. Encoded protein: CASSYSTGGSRTDTQYF.

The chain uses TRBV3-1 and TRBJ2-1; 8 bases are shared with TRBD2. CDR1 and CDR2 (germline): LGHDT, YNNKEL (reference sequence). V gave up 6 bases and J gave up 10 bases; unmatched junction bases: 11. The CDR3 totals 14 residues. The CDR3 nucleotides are TGTGCCAGCAGTGGGGAAAGCGGGGGTACAGAGCAGTTCTTC. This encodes CASSGESGGTEQFF.

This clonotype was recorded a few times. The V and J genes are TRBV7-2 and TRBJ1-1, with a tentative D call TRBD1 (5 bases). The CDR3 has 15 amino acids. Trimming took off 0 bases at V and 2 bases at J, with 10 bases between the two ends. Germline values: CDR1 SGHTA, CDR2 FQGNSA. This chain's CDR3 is CASSLARQKNTEAFF. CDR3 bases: TGTGCCAGCAGCTTAGCGCGACAGAAAAACACTGAAGCTTTCTTT.

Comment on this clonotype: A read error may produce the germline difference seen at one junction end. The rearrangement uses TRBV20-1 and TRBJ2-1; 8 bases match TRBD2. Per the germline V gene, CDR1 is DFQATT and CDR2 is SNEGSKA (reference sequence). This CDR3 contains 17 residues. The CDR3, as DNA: TGTAGTGCACCTCCAACGGGCGGGGGGCCTGGGAGCAATGAGCAGTTCTTC. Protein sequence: CSAPPTGGGPGSNEQFF.

In nucleotides, the CDR3 is TGCAGCGTTGAAAGCCAGTGGGAGGACACTGAAGCTTTCTTT. It translates to CSVESQWEDTEAFF. The chain uses TRBV29-1 and TRBJ1-1; D unclear. Trimming stripped 2 bases from V and 3 bases from J, with 13 bases between. Germline lookup yields CDR1 SQVTM and CDR2 ANQGSEA. CDR3 length: 14 residues.

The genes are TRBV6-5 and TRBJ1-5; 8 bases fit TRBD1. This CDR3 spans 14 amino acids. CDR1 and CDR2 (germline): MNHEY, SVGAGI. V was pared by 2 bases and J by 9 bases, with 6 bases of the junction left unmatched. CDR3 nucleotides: TGTGCCAGCAGTTACGGGACAGGTCAAGGGCCCCAGCATTTT. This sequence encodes CASSYGTGQGPQHF.

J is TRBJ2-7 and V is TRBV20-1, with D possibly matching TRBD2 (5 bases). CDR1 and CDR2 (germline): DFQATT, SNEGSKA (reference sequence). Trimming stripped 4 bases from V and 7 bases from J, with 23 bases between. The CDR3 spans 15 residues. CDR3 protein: CSAIVRFTSIREQYF. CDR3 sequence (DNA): TGCAGTGCTATCGTAAGGTTCACTAGTATCCGTGAGCAGTACTTC.

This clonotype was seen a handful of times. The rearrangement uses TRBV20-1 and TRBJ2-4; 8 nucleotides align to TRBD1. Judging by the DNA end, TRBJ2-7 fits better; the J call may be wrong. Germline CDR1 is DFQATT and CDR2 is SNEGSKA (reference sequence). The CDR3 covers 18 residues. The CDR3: CSARDRQGKALQPYEQYF. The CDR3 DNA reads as TGCAGTGCTAGAGATCGACAGGGGAAGGCACTCCAACCCTACGAGCAGTACTTC.

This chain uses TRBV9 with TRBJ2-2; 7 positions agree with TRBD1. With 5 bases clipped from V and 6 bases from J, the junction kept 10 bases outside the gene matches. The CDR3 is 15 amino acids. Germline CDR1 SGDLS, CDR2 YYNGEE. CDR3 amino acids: CASSYRGGSSGELFF. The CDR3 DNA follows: TGTGCCAGCAGTTACAGGGGTGGTTCGTCCGGGGAGCTGTTTTTT.

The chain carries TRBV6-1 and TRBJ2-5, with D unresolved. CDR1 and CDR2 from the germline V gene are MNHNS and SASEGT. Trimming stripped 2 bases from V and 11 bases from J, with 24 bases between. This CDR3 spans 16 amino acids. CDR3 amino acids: CASSERTRSGYNEQYF. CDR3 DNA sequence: TGTGCCAGCAGTGAAAGGACGCGGTCAGGCTACAATGAGCAGTACTTC.

For the CDR3, the DNA is TGCGCCAGCAGCCAAGGTTACTCTGGGGCCAACGTCCTGACTTTC. Its protein is CASSQGYSGANVLTF. The chain recombines TRBV4-1 with TRBJ2-6; D not certain. V was pared by 1 base and J by 0 bases, with 4 bases between. The CDR3 runs to 15 residues. CDR1 and CDR2 (germline): MGHRA, YSYEKL.

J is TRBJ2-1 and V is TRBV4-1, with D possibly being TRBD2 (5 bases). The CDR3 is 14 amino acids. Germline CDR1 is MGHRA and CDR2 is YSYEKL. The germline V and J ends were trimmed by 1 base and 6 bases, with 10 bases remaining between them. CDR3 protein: CASSQGPEGNEQFF. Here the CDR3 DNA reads TGCGCCAGCAGCCAAGGGCCCGAGGGCAATGAGCAGTTCTTC.